A single sample is the source of the 13 T cell receptor beta chains below, sequenced in a study of cytomegalovirus exposure and HLA in healthy donors. The data were produced by immunoSEQ multiplex PCR, yet TCRdb's version contains in-frame clones alone and is incomplete. Of roughly 170,000 clones in the sample, approximately 83% were seen once. Sequences were obtained from PBMCs. Source of these receptors: a woman in her late teens or twenties in good health and CMV-seropositive.

DNA for the CDR3: TGTGCCCGATCAGCCGCAAGCGGACTCAATGAGCAGTTCTTC. This encodes CARSAASGLNEQFF. The chain employs TRBV7-4 and TRBJ2-1; possibly TRBD2 for D (5 bases). The V and J ends lost 11 bases and 6 bases respectively, with 20 bases between them. Germline CDR1 reads SGHVT; CDR2 reads SQSDAQ. The CDR3 sequence is 14 residues long.

This clone came up a few times. J is TRBJ2-5 and V is TRBV6-6; D perhaps matches TRBD2 (5 bases). The CDR3 covers 16 residues. The V end was cut by 6 bases, the J end by 5 bases, with 22 bases between. Germline V gene sequence: CDR1 MNHNY, CDR2 SVGAGI (reference sequence). CDR3 sequence reads: CASSAIRDSFPETQYF. In DNA, the CDR3 is TGTGCCAGCAGCGCAATCCGGGATTCTTTTCCGGAGACCCAGTACTTC.

The chain joins TRBV9 to TRBJ2-1; 13 positions agree with TRBD2. The germline V gene has CDR1 SGDLS and CDR2 YYNGEE. V was pared by 3 bases and J by 8 bases, with 8 bases of the junction left unmatched. CDR3 length: 16 residues. The CDR3 region is CASSDTSGGARDEQFF. CDR3 sequence (DNA): TGTGCCAGCAGCGACACTAGCGGGGGGGCCAGGGATGAGCAGTTCTTC.

V gene TRBV11-2 combines with J gene TRBJ2-7, with D maybe TRBD1 (6 bases). The CDR3 contains 16 residues. Deletions cut 4 bases from V and 1 base from J, with 17 bases between. The germline CDR1 and CDR2 sequences are SGHAT and FQNNGV. CDR3 sequence (DNA): TGTGCCAGCAGCTCCTACAGGGCTAAAGATTCCTACGAGCAGTACTTC. Encoded protein: CASSSYRAKDSYEQYF. Variable domain in full (rest from reference TRBV11-2 and TRBJ2-7): EAGVAQSPRYKIIEKRQSVAFWCNPISGHATLYWYQQILGQGPKLLIQFQNNGVVDDSQLPKDRFSAERLKGVDSTLKIQPAKLEDSAVYLCASSSYRAKDSYEQYFGPGTRLTVT.

This rearrangement joins TRBV5-4 to TRBJ1-1; a possible D gene is TRBD1 (6 bases). Germline V gives CDR1 SGHNT, CDR2 YYREEE (reference sequence). The CDR3 is 12 residues long. Trimming stripped 4 bases from V and 5 bases from J, with 9 bases between. CDR3: CASSTQGTEAFF. CDR3 nucleotides: TGTGCCAGCAGCACTCAGGGGACTGAAGCTTTCTTT.

The gene calls are TRBV6-1 and TRBJ2-5; no reliable D call. V was shortened by 0 bases and J by 7 bases, with 18 bases between the two germline ends. The CDR3 sequence is 16 residues long. The germline V gene encodes CDR1 MNHNS and CDR2 SASEGT. The DNA for the CDR3 is TGTGCCAGCAGTGAAGCGGTAGTTCTCGGTGATTGGACCCAGTACTTC. This codes for CASSEAVVLGDWTQYF.

The J gene is TRBJ2-2, the V gene TRBV2; D is undetermined. V lost 7 bases to trimming and J lost 6 bases, with 9 bases between them. Germline CDR1 is SNHLY and CDR2 is FYNNEI. This CDR3 is 12 amino acids long. The CDR3 DNA reads as TGTGCCAGCAATGGAGAGGCCGGGGAGCTGTTTTTT. It encodes CASNGEAGELFF.

The chain links TRBV4-1 to TRBJ2-3; tentative D call: TRBD2 (5 bases). Germline CDR1 is MGHRA and CDR2 is YSYEKL. The CDR3 has 14 amino acids. V gave up 1 base and J gave up 8 bases, with 13 bases separating them. CDR3 in DNA: TGCGCCAGCAGCCAAGGGGTTCCGGGGTCTACGCAGTATTTT. Translation: CASSQGVPGSTQYF.

This sequence joins TRBV5-1 and TRBJ2-2; D is unresolved. The CDR3 has 15 residues. V shed 3 bases and J shed 2 bases, with 11 bases lying between them. Germline loops: CDR1 SGHRS, CDR2 YFSETQ. Written as DNA, the CDR3 is TGCGCCAGCAGCTGGCCCCCGGGTAACACCGGGGAGCTGTTTTTT. The encoded protein is CASSWPPGNTGELFF.

The chain joins TRBV25-1 to TRBJ2-7, with TRBD1 as a possible D gene (5 bases). This CDR3 is built from 15 residues. The germline CDR1 and CDR2 sequences are MGHDK and SYGVNS. Trimming took 4 bases from V and 2 from J, leaving 15 bases between them. Here the CDR3 reads CASSVAGHPPYEQYF. CDR3 in DNA: TGTGCCAGCAGTGTGGCAGGGCACCCCCCCTACGAGCAGTACTTC.

This clone has a single count. The V gene is TRBV21-1, the J gene TRBJ2-5; TRBD2 was called by the table and not checked on the DNA. TRBV21-1 is marked as a pseudogene. The CDR3 sequence is 14 residues long. As DNA, the CDR3 is TGTGCCAGCAGCAAGGCGACTAGTCAAGAGACCCAGTACTTC. As protein: CASSKATSQETQYF.

The chain couples TRBV5-1 to TRBJ2-7; the D gene is possibly TRBD2 (5 bases). The V gene lost 3 bases and the J gene lost 6 bases, with 16 bases spanning the gap. This CDR3 has 14 amino acids. CDR1 and CDR2 from the germline V gene are SGHRS and YFSETQ. The CDR3, as DNA: TGCGCCAGCAGCTCCGGACTGATCAACGGCGAGCAGTACTTC. Protein sequence: CASSSGLINGEQYF.

This chain connects TRBV7-3 to TRBJ2-3, with D possibly being TRBD1 (5 bases). Germline lookup yields CDR1 SGHTA and CDR2 FQGTGA. The CDR3 has 16 residues. The V gene lost 3 bases and the J gene lost 6 bases, with 19 bases spanning the gap. Here the CDR3 DNA reads TGTGCCAGCAGCTTCGGGTCAGGGTATTCTGCCGATACGCAGTATTTT. It yields the protein CASSFGSGYSADTQYF.